These 30 T cell receptor beta chains originate from one sample sequenced in a study of T-cell memory formation after mild COVID-19. One entry per CDR3 protein, called by TCRdb with MiXCR from the 5' RACE reads. Among around 180,000 distinct CDR3 sequences listed, under 20% were seen once. Sequenced: PBMCs or a T cell subset sorted from them (not recorded which). Receptors were obtained from a man between 18 and 29 years old who had mild COVID-19 (a few samples of this study predate the infection). Cell type and time point are not known.

In this sample, this clonotype turned up a few times. The J gene is TRBJ1-1, the V gene TRBV5-6, with D hard to call. V lost 0 bases and J lost 0, with 6 bases in between. The CDR3 is 14 residues long. Germline V gene sequence: CDR1 SGHDT, CDR2 YYEEEE. The CDR3 spells CASSLGLVNTEAFF. In DNA, the CDR3 is TGTGCCAGCAGCTTGGGTCTAGTGAACACTGAAGCTTTCTTT.

This clonotype occurred a few times. The rearrangement uses TRBV6-2 or TRBV6-3 and TRBJ2-7; 7 nucleotides line up with TRBD2. The CDR3 is 15 amino acids. Germline V gives CDR1 MNHEY, CDR2 SVGEGT. The junction had 13 bases not matched to a gene; V was cut back by 7 bases and J by 4 bases. DNA for the CDR3: TGTGCCAGCACCGACCACCAAGCGGGGTCATACGAGCAGTACTTC. Its protein product is CASTDHQAGSYEQYF.

There are a few counts of this clonotype. V usage is TRBV6-2 or TRBV6-3 and J usage is TRBJ1-1; 9 bases align to TRBD1. The length of the CDR3 is 13 residues. Germline loops: CDR1 MNHEY, CDR2 SVGEGT. V dropped 4 bases and J dropped 7; count of bases not matched to a gene: 4. The CDR3 reads CASSLDRGDEAFF. For the CDR3, the DNA is TGTGCCAGCAGTTTGGACAGGGGTGATGAAGCTTTCTTT.

This clonotype was recorded many times. The genes are TRBV18 and TRBJ2-7; no clear D. The CDR3 runs 11 residues. V dropped 5 bases and J dropped 6 bases, with 8 bases sitting between them. From germline, CDR1 is KGHSH and CDR2 LQKENI. DNA of the CDR3: TGTGCCAGCTCATCTTCTCTCGAGCAGTACTTC. Protein: CASSSSLEQYF.

The genes are TRBV12-3 or TRBV12-4 and TRBJ2-5, with D maybe TRBD2 (5 bases). The CDR3 spans 13 residues. The ends were cut back, 6 bases at V and 7 bases at J, with 15 bases in the middle. This CDR3 reads CASSSPGVPTQYF. The CDR3 region has the DNA TGTGCCAGCAGCTCCCCCGGGGTACCGACCCAGTACTTC.

This clonotype was observed a handful of times. This chain connects TRBV6-6 to TRBJ2-7, with D uncertain. This CDR3 has 12 amino acids. Trimming cost V 4 bases and J 5 bases, with 9 bases left between them. The germline gives CDR1 MNHNY, CDR2 SVGAGI (reference sequence). The CDR3 protein is CASSSATNEQYF. The CDR3 nucleotides read TGTGCCAGCAGTTCCGCGACGAACGAGCAGTACTTC.

This clonotype was observed a handful of times. The CDR3 DNA reads as TGTGCCAGCAGCCTTAGCGGTCACGAGCAGTACTTC. Protein sequence: CASSLSGHEQYF. The chain links TRBV7-9 to TRBJ2-7; TRBD2 is a possible D gene (6 bases). V shed 5 bases and J shed 5 bases, with 10 bases lying between them. This CDR3 contains 12 residues. From germline, CDR1 is SEHNR and CDR2 FQNEAQ (reference sequence).

This clonotype showed up just a few times. The chain employs TRBV7-2 and TRBJ1-4; TRBD1 is a possible D gene (5 bases). The V end was cut by 1 base, the J end by 7 bases, with 10 bases between. CDR3 size: 14 residues. Germline V gene data show CDR1 as SGHTA and CDR2 as FQGNSA. In DNA form, the CDR3 reads TGTGCCAGCAGCTTAGGGGGGTTTAGTGAAAAACTGTTTTTT. It codes for CASSLGGFSEKLFF. The entire variable domain, with the rest obtained from reference TRBV7-2 and TRBJ1-4, is as follows: GAGVSQSPSNKVTEKGKDVELRCDPISGHTALYWYRQSLGQGLEFLIYFQGNSAPDKSGLPSDRFSAERTGGSVSTLTIQRTQQEDSAVYLCASSLGGFSEKLFFGSGTQLSVL.

This clonotype was observed many times. The chain combines TRBV5-1 with TRBJ1-2; TRBD1 aligns across 10 bases. This CDR3 has 13 residues. With V trimmed by 5 bases and J by 8 bases, 6 bases remained unmatched. Germline V gene sequence: CDR1 SGHRS, CDR2 YFSETQ. Written as DNA, the CDR3 is TGCGCCAGCAGAGACAGGGGGCGCGGAGGCTACACCTTC. Translating gives CASRDRGRGGYTF.

The rearrangement links TRBV24-1 to TRBJ2-3; D might be TRBD2 (5 bases). V was cut by 6 bases and J by 6 bases, with 12 bases left in between. The germline gives CDR1 KGHDR, CDR2 SFDVKD. The CDR3 spans 13 residues. CDR3 coding DNA: TGTGCCACCAGTTGGGGAGAGTGGGATACGCAGTATTTT. Its protein is CATSWGEWDTQYF.

The V and J genes are TRBV6-5 and TRBJ2-5; TRBD2 matches 11 bases. The germline V gene has CDR1 MNHEY and CDR2 SVGAGI. Germline trimming cut 6 bases from V and 6 bases from J; bases unmatched to any gene: 15. The CDR3 totals 17 residues. In DNA form, the CDR3 reads TGTGCCAGCAGCCCTACTCTACTAGCGGGGGACAGCAAGACCCAGTACTTC. Translation: CASSPTLLAGDSKTQYF.

The chain uses TRBV20-1 and TRBJ1-1; 7 bases match TRBD1. Germline lookup yields CDR1 DFQATT and CDR2 SNEGSKA (reference sequence). The CDR3 length is 14 residues. V lost 5 bases and J lost 1; bases outside the gene matches: 7. CDR3 nucleotide sequence: TGCAGTGCTCGACTGGGACAGCCGAACACTGAAGCTTTCTTT. Translation: CSARLGQPNTEAFF.

A few counts support this clonotype. The chain joins TRBV24-1 to TRBJ1-5; 10 bases agree with TRBD1. Germline lookup yields CDR1 KGHDR and CDR2 SFDVKD. V trimming: 9 bases; J trimming: 4 bases; junction bases outside the gene matches: 2. CDR3 length equals 13 residues. The DNA for the CDR3 is TGTGCCACCGGACAGGGGGAAAATCAGCCCCAGCATTTT. It encodes CATGQGENQPQHF.

The genes are TRBV12-3 or TRBV12-4 and TRBJ2-2, with D perhaps matching TRBD1 (5 bases). Trimming stripped 8 bases from V and 6 bases from J, with 19 bases between. The CDR3 consists of 15 residues. DNA of the CDR3: TGTGCCAGCTCAAAGGCCAGGGCTTTGCCCGGGGAGCTGTTTTTT. It encodes CASSKARALPGELFF.

V and J are TRBV12-3 or TRBV12-4 and TRBJ1-5, with a weak D call TRBD1 (5 bases). Trimming stripped 5 bases from V and 4 bases from J, with 9 bases between. The CDR3 contains 13 residues. CDR3 in DNA: TGTGCCAGCAGTCGACACAGGAATCAGCCCCAGCATTTT. This gives the protein CASSRHRNQPQHF.

This clonotype was seen a few times. The V and J genes are TRBV14 and TRBJ2-1, with D unresolved. The CDR3 covers 13 residues. V was shortened by 3 bases and J by 5 bases, with 8 bases between the two germline ends. Germline V gives CDR1 SGHDN, CDR2 FVKESK. The CDR3 protein is CASSQSRHNEQFF. CDR3 nucleotides: TGTGCCAGCAGCCAGTCACGTCACAATGAGCAGTTCTTC.

A few counts support this clonotype. The V and J genes are TRBV20-1 and TRBJ2-3; 7 bases align to TRBD2. After removal of 1 base from V and 0 bases from J, the junction contained 13 bases not matched to a gene. CDR1 is DFQATT, CDR2 SNEGSKA, per germline (reference sequence). The CDR3 runs 18 residues. CDR3 in amino acids: CSARVPWPSGSSTDTQYF. DNA of the CDR3: TGCAGTGCTAGAGTTCCCTGGCCTAGCGGATCTAGCACAGATACGCAGTATTTT.

This clonotype was detected only a few times. The chain carries TRBV2 and TRBJ2-1; a possible D gene is TRBD1 (5 bases). CDR1 and CDR2 (germline): SNHLY, FYNNEI. The V and J ends lost 4 bases and 3 bases respectively, with 7 bases between them. CDR3 length: 13 residues. CDR3 sequence reads: CASSVQGYNEQFF. The CDR3 region has the DNA TGTGCCAGCAGTGTGCAGGGCTACAATGAGCAGTTCTTC.

The chain uses TRBV25-1 and TRBJ1-6; D is unresolved. The length of the CDR3 is 11 residues. Germline V gene data show CDR1 as MGHDK and CDR2 as SYGVNS. V was trimmed by 6 bases and J by 12 bases, leaving 9 bases between them. In nucleotides, the CDR3 is TGTGCCAGCAGGGCCCGAGGACCCCTCCACTTT. As protein: CASRARGPLHF.

The CDR3 protein is CASSFRGPETQYF. CDR3 nucleotide sequence: TGCGCCAGCAGCTTTCGAGGGCCGGAGACCCAGTACTTC. The V call is TRBV5-1, the J call TRBJ2-5, with a weak D call TRBD2 (5 bases). V lost 2 bases, J lost 5 bases, and 10 bases lay in between. Germline-derived CDR1 and CDR2 are SGHRS and YFSETQ. This CDR3 contains 13 residues.

The sample holds a few counts of this clonotype. The J gene is TRBJ2-1, the V gene TRBV7-9; 9 nucleotides match TRBD1. Trimming took 4 bases from V and 10 from J; bases not matched to a gene: 5. Germline values: CDR1 SEHNR, CDR2 FQNEAQ (reference sequence). This CDR3 contains 13 residues. The CDR3 here is CASSSPGTGEQFF. In DNA, the CDR3 is TGTGCCAGCAGCTCGCCGGGGACAGGGGAGCAGTTCTTC.

The V and J genes are TRBV11-2 and TRBJ2-2, with 7 bases aligning to TRBD2. The ends lost 3 bases at V and 3 bases at J; junction bases unmatched: 4. CDR1 is SGHAT, CDR2 FQNNGV, per germline. CDR3 length equals 15 residues. The CDR3 bases are TGTGCCAGCAGCTTTTCGCGGGGGTACACCGGGGAGCTGTTTTTT. It is translated as CASSFSRGYTGELFF.

This chain connects TRBV6-1 to TRBJ2-7; 10 bases match TRBD2. Germline CDR1 and CDR2: MNHNS and SASEGT. The V segment lost 6 bases and the J segment 0 bases; nucleotides outside the gene matches: 8. There are 16 residues in the CDR3. CDR3 coding DNA: TGTGCCAGCAGGGAGCCAGGACTAGCGGCCTCCTACGAGCAGTACTTC. Protein product: CASREPGLAASYEQYF.

This clonotype was recorded once. This chain links TRBV28 with TRBJ1-2; D is possibly TRBD1 (5 bases). The CDR3 totals 15 residues. V was cut by 8 bases and J by 1 base, with 17 bases left in between. Germline V CDR1 and CDR2: MDHEN, SYDVKM. The CDR3: CASSTLGGFNYGYTF. Here the CDR3 DNA reads TGTGCCAGCTCGACCCTTGGGGGTTTTAACTATGGCTACACCTTC.

J is TRBJ1-5 and V is TRBV4-1, with a possible D match to TRBD1 (6 bases). Trimming removed 5 bases at V and 6 bases at J, with 11 bases between. The CDR3 runs to 13 residues. Germline V lookup: CDR1 MGHRA, CDR2 YSYEKL. CDR3 coding DNA: TGCGCCAGCAGCGTGAACAGGGCTCAGCCCCAGCATTTT. Translated: CASSVNRAQPQHF.

The chain employs TRBV4-1 and TRBJ2-5; 8 bases are shared with TRBD1. CDR1 and CDR2 from the germline V gene are MGHRA and YSYEKL. Trimming removed 2 bases from V and 1 base from J; junction bases left unmatched: 3. CDR3 length: 15 amino acids. CDR3 nucleotide sequence: TGCGCCAGCAGCCAATATGGGACAGGCCAAGAGACCCAGTACTTC. Residues: CASSQYGTGQETQYF.

The chain carries TRBV5-6 and TRBJ2-2; D tentatively reads TRBD1 or TRBD2 (5 bases each). The CDR3 loop spans 16 amino acids. CDR1 SGHDT and CDR2 YYEEEE come from the germline V gene. V was pared by 2 bases and J by 5 bases, with 16 bases between. For the CDR3, the DNA is TGTGCCAGCAGCTTACGACAGCTAGGAGGAACCGGGGAGCTGTTTTTT. Encoded protein: CASSLRQLGGTGELFF. Full variable domain (outside the CDR3, taken from reference TRBV5-6 and TRBJ2-2): DAGVTQSPTHLIKTRGQQVTLRCSPKSGHDTVSWYQQALGQGPQFIFQYYEEEERQRGNFPDRFSGHQFPNYSSELNVNALLLGDSALYLCASSLRQLGGTGELFFGEGSRLTVL.

This sequence joins TRBV7-9 and TRBJ2-3; D is unresolved. CDR3 length: 13 amino acids. The ends were cut back, 5 bases at V and 4 bases at J, with 10 bases in the middle. Germline assignment: CDR1 SEHNR and CDR2 FQNEAQ (reference sequence). CDR3 sequence (DNA): TGTGCCAGCAGCCCCACAAATGCAGATACGCAGTATTTT. This gives the protein CASSPTNADTQYF. Variable domain in full (rest from reference TRBV7-9 and TRBJ2-3): DTGVSQNPRHKITKRGQNVTFRCDPISEHNRLYWYRQTLGQGPEFLTYFQNEAQLEKSRLLSDRFSAERPKGSFSTLEIQRTEQGDSAMYLCASSPTNADTQYFGPGTRLTVL.

The chain joins TRBV11-2 to TRBJ2-3, with 7 bases aligning to TRBD1. The J segment lost 11 bases and the V segment lost 1 base, leaving 3 bases of the junction unmatched. The germline CDR1 and CDR2 sequences are SGHAT and FQNNGV. The CDR3 runs to 12 residues. The CDR3: CASSLVGGKQYF. The CDR3 nucleotides read TGTGCCAGCAGCTTAGTAGGGGGCAAGCAGTATTTT. Full variable domain (remainder filled in from reference TRBV11-2 and TRBJ2-3): EAGVAQSPRYKIIEKRQSVAFWCNPISGHATLYWYQQILGQGPKLLIQFQNNGVVDDSQLPKDRFSAERLKGVDSTLKIQPAKLEDSAVYLCASSLVGGKQYFGPGTRLTVL.

The chain links TRBV5-1 to TRBJ2-7; D unresolved. V was shortened by 4 bases and J by 3 bases, with 17 bases between the two germline ends. The CDR3 is made up of 15 amino acids. Germline-derived CDR1 and CDR2 are SGHRS and YFSETQ. The CDR3, as DNA: TGCGCCAGCAGCCGTAGGATCCTTGGGAACTACGAGCAGTACGTC. Amino acids: CASSRRILGNYEQYV.